These 12 T cell receptor beta chains were sequenced from one sample in a study of cytomegalovirus exposure and HLA in healthy donors. 13 Jbeta primers and 60 Vbeta primers were used for the PCR. Here immunoSEQ multiplex PCR was the method, and the copy in TCRdb shows in-frame clones only, minus some. The table shows tens of thousands of clones, with roughly three quarters occurring only once. Input material: PBMCs. These receptors were taken from a woman aged 40 to 50 in good health and CMV-seropositive.

This sequence joins TRBV27 and TRBJ1-2; 7 nucleotides align to TRBD1. CDR3 length: 13 residues. Trimming removed 5 bases from V and 2 bases from J; junction bases left unmatched: 2. CDR1 MNHEY and CDR2 SMNVEV come from the germline V gene (reference sequence). Here the CDR3 reads CASSAGQNYGYTF. The CDR3 DNA is TGTGCCAGCAGTGCGGGACAGAACTATGGCTACACCTTC.

The chain carries TRBV27 and TRBJ2-2; TRBD2 agrees at 9 bases. The V segment lost 2 bases and the J segment 2 bases; nucleotides outside the gene matches: 6. Germline values: CDR1 MNHEY, CDR2 SMNVEV (reference sequence). This CDR3 region has 17 residues. CDR3 sequence: CASSLGGLAINTGELFF. The CDR3 nucleotides read TGTGCCAGCAGTTTAGGTGGACTAGCGATTAACACCGGGGAGCTGTTTTTT.

The rearrangement links TRBV19 to TRBJ2-5, with 7 nucleotides matching TRBD1. CDR3 size: 14 residues. Germline CDR1 and CDR2: LNHDA and SQIVND (reference sequence). V lost 3 bases and J lost 4; bases outside the gene matches: 5. CDR3 DNA: TGTGCCAGTAGTATCACAGGGGCGAGAGAGACCCAGTACTTC. It specifies CASSITGARETQYF.

This clone has only a few counts. The same CDR3 is also encoded by other DNA sequences in this sample. In DNA, the CDR3 is TGTGCCAGCTCACAGGGAAATTCACCCCTCCACTTT. Encoded protein: CASSQGNSPLHF. The chain is built from TRBV6-5 and TRBJ1-6; the D gene is possibly TRBD1 (6 bases). CDR1 MNHEY and CDR2 SVGAGI come from the germline V gene. The CDR3 runs to 12 residues. The V end lost 8 bases, the J end lost 7 bases, and 9 bases lay between the germline ends.

In DNA form, the CDR3 reads TGTGCCAGCAGTTATGTGGGGGCCAACAATCAGCCCCAGCATTTT. This gives the protein CASSYVGANNQPQHF. The V gene is TRBV6-6, the J gene TRBJ1-5; tentative D call: TRBD1 (6 bases). Per germline, CDR1 MNHNY and CDR2 SVGAGI (reference sequence). The CDR3 consists of 15 residues. The V end lost 3 bases, the J end lost 3 bases, and 12 bases lay between the germline ends.

This clone showed up just once. The gene calls are TRBV5-1 and TRBJ2-3; 8 bases match TRBD2. Germline V lookup: CDR1 SGHRS, CDR2 YFSETQ. The trim removed 0 bases at V and 4 bases at J, leaving 4 bases unmatched. The CDR3 extends over 15 amino acids. The CDR3 nucleotides read TGCGCCAGCAGCTTGGGGGGACTAGAAGCAGATACGCAGTATTTT. Its protein is CASSLGGLEADTQYF.

The gene calls are TRBV30 and TRBJ2-7, with a possible D match to TRBD1 (5 bases). The CDR3 extends over 12 amino acids. Trimming shortened V by 1 base and J by 3 bases, and 7 bases separated the two germline ends. Germline V lookup: CDR1 GTSNPN, CDR2 SVGIG (reference sequence). Here the CDR3 DNA reads TGTGCCTGGAGTGAACAGGTCTACGAGCAGTACTTC. Protein product: CAWSEQVYEQYF.

This chain connects TRBV7-2 to TRBJ2-2, with D tentatively TRBD2 (5 bases). Germline lookup yields CDR1 SGHTA and CDR2 FQGNSA. The CDR3 has 14 amino acids. V dropped 1 base and J dropped 7 bases, with 10 bases sitting between them. CDR3 sequence (DNA): TGTGCCAGCAGCTTAGGACTAAATAACGGGGAGCTGTTTTTT. It is translated as CASSLGLNNGELFF.

The chain is built from TRBV7-9 and TRBJ2-7; TRBD2 aligns across 11 bases. This CDR3 is built from 18 residues. Germline-derived CDR1 and CDR2 are SEHNR and FQNEAQ (reference sequence). V gave up 5 bases and J gave up 3 bases; unmatched junction bases: 15. The CDR3, as DNA: TGTGCCAGCAGCCTCCCGGGACTAGCGGACTATAGGGTCTACGAGCAGTACTTC. It yields the protein CASSLPGLADYRVYEQYF.

This rearrangement joins TRBV18 to TRBJ2-3; the match to TRBD2 covers 11 bases. Germline V gene sequence: CDR1 KGHSH, CDR2 LQKENI. The ends lost 1 base at V and 1 base at J; junction bases unmatched: 4. This CDR3 is 17 amino acids long. The CDR3 sequence: CASSPLAGGPGTDTQYF. The CDR3 bases are TGTGCCAGCTCACCACTAGCGGGGGGGCCCGGCACAGATACGCAGTATTTT.

The rearrangement links TRBV30 to TRBJ2-3; 7 positions agree with TRBD2. V was clipped by 0 bases and J by 4 bases; unmatched bases: 4. CDR1 GTSNPN and CDR2 SVGIG come from the germline V gene (reference sequence). The CDR3 has 14 amino acids. The chain's CDR3 is CAWSVGGSSDTQYF. The CDR3 DNA is TGTGCCTGGAGTGTGGGCGGGAGTTCAGATACGCAGTATTTT.

This chain connects TRBV5-1 to TRBJ1-2, with D possibly matching TRBD1 (6 bases). This CDR3 has 15 residues. In germline, CDR1 is SGHRS, CDR2 YFSETQ. The V end lost 1 base, the J end lost 1 base, and 11 bases lay between the germline ends. CDR3 in amino acids: CASSLSRGVNYGYTF. The CDR3 nucleotides are TGCGCCAGCAGCTTGAGCAGGGGAGTTAACTATGGCTACACCTTC.